Listed here are 12 T cell receptor beta chains from one sample, sequenced in a study of beta chain features in type 1 diabetes. Reverse transcribing all isolated RNA meant expressed TCRB transcripts were sequenced. Sequencing used immunoSEQ multiplex PCR; TCRdb keeps in-frame clones, though not all of them. The repertoire holds over 120,000 clones, with about a tenth as singletons. Sequencing input: central memory CD4+ T cells from blood. The receptors originated from a young man in good health.

This clone was seen more than once but under ten times. V is TRBV7-2 and J is TRBJ1-6; D perhaps matches TRBD1 (6 bases). Germline V gives CDR1 SGHTA, CDR2 FQGNSA. This CDR3 spans 15 amino acids. The V end lost 5 bases, the J end lost 9 bases, and 17 bases lay between the germline ends. CDR3 sequence (DNA): TGTGCCAGCAGCACCGAGGGCAGGGGCAGTTCACCCCTCCACTTT. This encodes CASSTEGRGSSPLHF.

This clone was detected many times. The chain combines TRBV28 with TRBJ1-5; 9 nucleotides line up with TRBD1. Looked up from germline, CDR1 is MDHEN and CDR2 is SYDVKM. CDR3 size: 17 residues. J was trimmed by 1 base and V by 10 bases; bases with no gene match: 14. CDR3 sequence (DNA): TGTGCCACCGGGGGGGTTGGGACAGGGAAAAGCAATCAGCCCCAGCATTTT. This encodes CATGGVGTGKSNQPQHF.

This sequence joins TRBV5-4 and TRBJ2-1; 12 bases agree with TRBD2. This CDR3 spans 17 amino acids. V trimming: 4 bases; J trimming: 4 bases; junction bases outside the gene matches: 9. The germline CDR1 and CDR2 sequences are SGHNT and YYREEE (reference sequence). CDR3: CASSAGLAGFGYNEQFF. The DNA for the CDR3 is TGTGCCAGCAGCGCCGGACTAGCGGGGTTTGGGTACAATGAGCAGTTCTTC.

The chain has TRBV5-1 and TRBJ2-7; D might be TRBD1 (5 bases). The germline V and J ends were trimmed by 3 bases and 5 bases, with 9 bases remaining between them. The germline V gene encodes CDR1 SGHRS and CDR2 YFSETQ. The CDR3 is 12 amino acids. CDR3 protein: CASSWGQDEQYF. The DNA for the CDR3 is TGCGCCAGCAGCTGGGGCCAGGACGAGCAGTACTTC.

The chain combines TRBV11-3 with TRBJ2-3, with D perhaps matching TRBD1 (6 bases). From germline, CDR1 is SGHNT and CDR2 YENEEA. This CDR3 contains 15 residues. Trimming took 5 bases from V and 5 from J, leaving 17 bases between them. This CDR3 reads CASSDGTSRGDTQYF. DNA for the CDR3: TGTGCCAGCAGCGACGGGACATCGCGAGGAGATACGCAGTATTTT.

This clone has only a few counts. This chain links TRBV30 with TRBJ2-1, with 11 bases matching TRBD2. This CDR3 contains 16 residues. V was pared by 3 bases and J by 1 base, with 5 bases of the junction left unmatched. Germline V gene data show CDR1 as GTSNPN and CDR2 as SVGIG (reference sequence). The CDR3 coding sequence is TGTGCCTGGAGATGGGCTAGCGGGGGGTCCTACAATGAGCAGTTCTTC. Translating it yields CAWRWASGGSYNEQFF.

This chain links TRBV9 with TRBJ1-3; no clear D. This CDR3 spans 15 amino acids. Germline V gene sequence: CDR1 SGDLS, CDR2 YYNGEE. Trimming cost V 4 bases and J 0 bases, with 11 bases left between them. The CDR3: CASSRGGLSGNTIYF. The CDR3 bases are TGTGCCAGCAGCCGGGGAGGGCTCTCTGGAAACACCATATATTTT.

This clone appeared a few times. V usage is TRBV10-3 and J usage is TRBJ1-5, with D uncertain. Germline V gene sequence: CDR1 ENHRY, CDR2 SYGVKD. The germline V and J ends were trimmed by 4 bases and 5 bases, with 9 bases remaining between them. The CDR3 is 13 amino acids. This CDR3 is CAISGTSDQPQHF. In nucleotides, the CDR3 is TGTGCCATCAGTGGTACCTCGGATCAGCCCCAGCATTTT.

CDR3 sequence reads: CAISDGRVRGGTDTQYF. As DNA, the CDR3 is TGTGCCATCAGTGATGGTCGGGTTCGGGGGGGAACAGATACGCAGTATTTT. The chain couples TRBV10-3 to TRBJ2-3; TRBD2 matches 8 bases. The CDR3 length is 17 residues. Germline V lookup: CDR1 ENHRY, CDR2 SYGVKD. With V trimmed by 3 bases and J by 3 bases, 11 bases remained unmatched.

This chain uses TRBV6-5 with TRBJ2-1; 8 nucleotides agree with TRBD1. The CDR3 totals 14 residues. Germline loops: CDR1 MNHEY, CDR2 SVGAGI. V was pared by 5 bases and J by 6 bases, with 6 bases of the junction left unmatched. The CDR3 DNA reads TGTGCCAGCAGTCGAGGACAGGGTGGCAATGAGCAGTTCTTC. The encoded protein is CASSRGQGGNEQFF.

This clone appeared a few times. This chain uses TRBV7-2 with TRBJ2-7, with D perhaps matching TRBD2 (5 bases). Trimming pared 5 bases from V and 2 bases from J, leaving 13 bases between. CDR3 length equals 14 residues. Germline V lookup: CDR1 SGHTA, CDR2 FQGNSA. The CDR3, as DNA: TGTGCCAGCAGCCTAGAGGAGCGGACCTACGAGCAGTACTTC. It is translated as CASSLEERTYEQYF.

V gene TRBV9 combines with J gene TRBJ2-1, with TRBD1 as a possible D gene (6 bases). Trimming removed 0 bases at V and 9 bases at J, with 25 bases between. CDR1 SGDLS and CDR2 YYNGEE come from the germline V gene. There are 18 residues in the CDR3. In nucleotides, the CDR3 is TGTGCCAGCAGCGTAGGCGAGGGGTGGGGCAGGGGTTTAGGTGAGCAGTTCTTC. It is translated as CASSVGEGWGRGLGEQFF.